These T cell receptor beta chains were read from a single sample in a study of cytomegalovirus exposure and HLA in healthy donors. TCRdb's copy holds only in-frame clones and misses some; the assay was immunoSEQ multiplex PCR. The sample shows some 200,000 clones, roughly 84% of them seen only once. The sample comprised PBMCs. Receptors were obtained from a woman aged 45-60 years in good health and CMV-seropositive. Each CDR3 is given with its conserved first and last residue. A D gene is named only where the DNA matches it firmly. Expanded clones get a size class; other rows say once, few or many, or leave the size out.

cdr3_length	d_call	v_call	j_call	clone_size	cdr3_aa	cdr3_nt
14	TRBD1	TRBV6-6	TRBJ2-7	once	CASSPGTARGEQYF	TGTGCCAGCAGCCCCGGGACAGCGCGAGGCGAGCAGTACTTC
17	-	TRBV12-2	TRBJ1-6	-	CASRLGPRVSGDSPLHF	TGTGCAAGTCGCTTAGGTCCCAGGGTTTCCGGTGATTCACCCCTCCACTTT
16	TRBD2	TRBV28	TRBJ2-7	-	CASRGLAGRTTYEQYF	TGTGCCAGCAGGGGACTAGCGGGACGCACAACCTACGAGCAGTACTTC
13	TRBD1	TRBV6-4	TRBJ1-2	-	CASRGGQGLGYTF	TGTGCCAGCAGGGGGGGACAGGGTCTTGGCTACACCTTC
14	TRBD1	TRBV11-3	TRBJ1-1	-	CASSRQGINTEAFF	TGTGCCAGCAGCCGACAGGGGATCAACACTGAAGCTTTCTTT
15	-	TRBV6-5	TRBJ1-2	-	CASRYPGRGGYGYTF	TGTGCCAGCAGATACCCTGGACGGGGAGGCTATGGCTACACCTTC
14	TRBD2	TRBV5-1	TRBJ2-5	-	CASSWRGSQETQYF	TGCGCCAGCAGCTGGCGGGGGTCTCAAGAGACCCAGTACTTC
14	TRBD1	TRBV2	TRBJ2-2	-	CASSEGRGHGELFF	TGTGCCAGCAGTGAAGGCAGGGGGCACGGGGAGCTGTTTTTT
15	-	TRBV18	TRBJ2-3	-	CASSPKSSSTDTQYF	TGTGCCAGCTCACCAAAATCCTCGAGCACAGATACGCAGTATTTT
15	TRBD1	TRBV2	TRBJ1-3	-	CASSNGQVLGNTIYF	TGTGCCAGCAGTAACGGACAGGTCTTGGGAAACACCATATATTTT